What follows describes a single T cell receptor (beta chain). The template was total RNA from unfractionated whole blood. The data were obtained in a study of human T cells and chemical hapten exposure. CDR3 size: 16 residues. CDR1 KGHSH and CDR2 LQKENI come from the germline V gene. Losses at the gene ends were 6 bases for V and 2 bases for J; bases not matched to a gene: 6. Individual cDNA molecules in this library carried unique molecular identifiers. TCRdb analysed the reads with MiXCR anew, one entry per CDR3 protein. The data show fewer than 150,000 distinct CDR3 sequences, approximately 9% seen once.

The rearrangement links TRBV18 to TRBJ2-1; 11 positions match TRBD1. This receptor was taken from a human donor in good health. Some clones in this sample may be carry-over from other donors' samples. Sequenced sample: whole blood. The CDR3, as DNA: TGTGCCAGCTCGCTCGTGGGACAGGGGGCCTACAATGAGCAGTTCTTC. It encodes CASSLVGQGAYNEQFF. Filled out from reference TRBV18 and TRBJ2-1, the complete variable domain reads NAGVMQNPRHLVRRRGQEARLRCSPMKGHSHVYWYRQLPEEGLKFMVYLQKENIIDESGMPKERFSAEFPKEGPSILRIQQVVRGDSAAYFCASSLVGQGAYNEQFFGPGTRLTVL.